These 5 T cell receptor beta chains originate from one sample sequenced in a study of blood T cell repertoires in COVID-19. The table came from immunoSEQ multiplex PCR; TCRdb's copy has only in-frame clones and leaves some out. The sample gives some 200,000 clones, 80% to 85% of which show up once; around 10% is in the top ten. Sequenced material: PBMCs or T cells enriched from blood (not recorded which). These TCRs come from a woman aged 50 to 60 with acute COVID-19.

The chain is built from TRBV2 and TRBJ2-7, with D tentatively TRBD1 (5 bases). Trimming removed 8 bases from V and 4 bases from J, with 12 bases in between. This CDR3 spans 12 amino acids. CDR1 is SNHLY and CDR2 is FYNNEI in the germline V gene. CDR3 coding DNA: TGTGCCAGCGGGGCGGCAGGGTACGAGCAGTACTTC. It specifies CASGAAGYEQYF. Using reference TRBV2 and TRBJ2-7 for the parts outside the CDR3, the full variable domain is EPEVTQTPSHQVTQMGQEVILRCVPISNHLYFYWYRQILGQKVEFLVSFYNNEISEKSEIFDDQFSVERPDGSNFTLKIRSTKLEDSAMYFCASGAAGYEQYFGPGTRLTVT.

The V call is TRBV3-1 (or the pseudogene TRBV3-2), the J call TRBJ1-5; D is perhaps TRBD1 (6 bases). The germline V and J ends were trimmed by 6 bases and 11 bases, with 14 bases remaining between them. Germline values: CDR1 LGHDT, CDR2 YNNKEL (reference sequence). The CDR3 consists of 12 residues. CDR3 sequence (DNA): TGTGCCAGCAGACGCGGGGAGGGGGCCCAGCATTTT. Protein: CASRRGEGAQHF.

This chain uses TRBV7-2 with TRBJ1-6; 7 bases map to TRBD1. V was pared by 4 bases and J by 9 bases, with 18 bases of the junction left unmatched. CDR1 SGHTA and CDR2 FQGNSA come from the germline V gene. The CDR3 loop spans 18 amino acids. The CDR3 bases are TGTGCCAGCAGCTCTCAACTGCCGGGACAGAATATAGGTTCACCCCTCCACTTT. This gives the protein CASSSQLPGQNIGSPLHF.

The V call is TRBV28, the J call TRBJ2-1; 11 bases are a match to TRBD2. In germline, CDR1 is MDHEN, CDR2 SYDVKM. The CDR3 runs 17 residues. Trimming cost V 5 bases and J 2 bases; bases outside gene matches: 8. CDR3 nucleotides: TGTGCCAGCAGTCTCTCCCTAGCGGGAGGAGCCTACAATGAGCAGTTCTTC. Amino acid sequence: CASSLSLAGGAYNEQFF. Full variable domain (missing parts from reference TRBV28 and TRBJ2-1): DVKVTQSSRYLVKRTGEKVFLECVQDMDHENMFWYRQDPGLGLRLIYFSYDVKMKEKGDIPEGYSVSREKKERFSLILESASTNQTSMYLCASSLSLAGGAYNEQFFGPGTRLTVL.

The chain recombines TRBV15 with TRBJ1-2, with D possibly TRBD1 on 6 matching bases. Germline V gives CDR1 LNHNV, CDR2 YYDKDF (reference sequence). Trimming cost V 5 bases and J 7 bases, with 14 bases left between them. The length of the CDR3 is 13 residues. In DNA form, the CDR3 reads TGTGCCACCAGCCAAGGGGGGGCTTTTGGCTACACCTTC. This gives the protein CATSQGGAFGYTF.